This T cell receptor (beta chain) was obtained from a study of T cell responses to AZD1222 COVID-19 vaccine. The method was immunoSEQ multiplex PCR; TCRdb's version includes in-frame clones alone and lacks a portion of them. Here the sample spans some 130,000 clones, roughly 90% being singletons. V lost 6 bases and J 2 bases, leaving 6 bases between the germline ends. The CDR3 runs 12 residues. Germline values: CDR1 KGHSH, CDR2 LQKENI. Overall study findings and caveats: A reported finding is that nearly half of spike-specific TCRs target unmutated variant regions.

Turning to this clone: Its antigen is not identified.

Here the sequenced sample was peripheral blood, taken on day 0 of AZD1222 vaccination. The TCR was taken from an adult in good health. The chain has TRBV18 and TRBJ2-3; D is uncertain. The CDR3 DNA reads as TGTGCCAGCTCCCGTAACACAGATACGCAGTATTTT. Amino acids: CASSRNTDTQYF.